This record concerns one TCR beta chain sequence. In the study's own analysis: Nucleated cell counts were estimated from reference gene primer amplification. Some clones are missing from TCRdb's copy, which holds only in-frame ones; the method was immunoSEQ multiplex PCR. V and J calls and clone size are given by that table; D and trimming were obtained from the DNA. The repertoire holds about 270,000 clones, roughly nine tenths seen once, with approximately 1.8% in the top ten. Ages ranged from about 18 to 89 years, with residence in approximately 23 US areas. Assignments of participants to cohorts depended upon their own reported clinical history. The sample belongs to a study of blood T cell repertoires in COVID-19. Study context: PBMCs, B-cell-depleted T cells, or T cells were the source of the cDNA or gDNA that made up the material.

The germline V gene has CDR1 LNHNV and CDR2 YYDKDF (reference sequence). The CDR3 spans 13 residues. J lost 5 bases, V lost 5 bases, and 4 bases had no gene match. Specimen: PBMCs or T cells enriched from blood (not recorded which). This TCR derives from a woman aged 60 to 75 who had recovered from COVID-19. J is TRBJ1-2 and V is TRBV15; 8 bases are shared with TRBD1. For the CDR3, the DNA is TGTGCCACCAGCCGGGACAGGTCATATGGCTACACCTTC. Translating gives CATSRDRSYGYTF.